These 18 T cell receptor beta chains were sequenced from one sample in a study of tumor-infiltrating lymphocytes in primary liver carcinoma. Reverse transcription of about 0.5 ug total RNA with a constant-region primer produced TCR beta cDNA. The TCR beta library was amplified through three nested multiplex PCR rounds in a modified ARM-PCR procedure. TRBV1-TRBV30 forward and Cbeta reverse primers drove the first two roughly 10-cycle rounds. TCRdb redid the calling of the multiplex PCR reads with MiXCR, one entry per CDR3 protein. The sample consists of 300,000 to 400,000 distinct CDR3 sequences, less than 70% of them appearing once. Both blood RNA, taken from unsorted whole blood, and germline DNA were extracted. The sample comprised peripheral blood. The receptors originated from a man aged 40-49 years with primary liver carcinoma and hepatitis B virus infection.

Notes on this clonotype: A much larger clone lies a single base off, so this may be a read error. The rearrangement joins TRBV11-1 to TRBJ2-7; 9 nucleotides line up with TRBD2. The germline V gene encodes CDR1 SGHAT and CDR2 FQDESV (reference sequence). CDR3 length: 14 residues. For the CDR3, the DNA is TGCGCCAGCAGCCCCCAGCTAGCGGGGTACGAGCACTACTTC. Residues: CASSPQLAGYEHYF.

This clonotype was counted many times. The V gene is TRBV6-2 or TRBV6-3, the J gene TRBJ2-1; 12 nucleotides align to TRBD2. Trimming at V came to 7 bases and at J to 8 bases, leaving 9 bases not matched to a gene. Germline lookup yields CDR1 MNHEY and CDR2 SVGEGT. The CDR3 contains 15 residues. The CDR3 nucleotides are TGTGCCAGCAACGGACTAGCGGGAAATCGCGATGAGCAGTTCTTC. Translating gives CASNGLAGNRDEQFF.

Concerning this clonotype: Germline is not matched at one junction end, which may reflect a read error. This chain links TRBV11-1 with TRBJ2-1; unclear D gene. The CDR3 extends over 16 amino acids. Germline CDR1 reads SGHAT; CDR2 reads FQDESV (reference sequence). The CDR3 region is CASILVASRSVNEQFF. CDR3 in DNA: TGTGCCAGCATCTTAGTTGCCAGCAGGAGTGTGAATGAGCAGTTCTTC.

As concerns this clonotype: One end of the junction fails to match germline, which may point to a read error. CDR3 region: CASSLTTGSYEQYF. The CDR3 nucleotides are TGTGCCAGCAGTCTGACGACAGGGTCATACGAGCAGTATTTC. The V gene is TRBV7-2, the J gene TRBJ2-7, with 7 bases fitting TRBD1. This CDR3 is 14 amino acids long. The germline V gene encodes CDR1 SGHTA and CDR2 FQGNSA.

V gene TRBV11-2 combines with J gene TRBJ2-1; weak D call: TRBD1 (6 bases). Trimming shortened V by 4 bases and J by 9 bases, and 22 bases separated the two germline ends. Germline V gives CDR1 SGHAT, CDR2 FQNNGV. This CDR3 spans 16 amino acids. This CDR3 reads CASSSLTVQGSSEQFF. CDR3 DNA: TGTGCCAGCAGCTCCCTAACGGTACAGGGCTCAAGTGAGCAGTTCTTC.

As to this clonotype: At one of its ends the junction is not consistent with the germline gene, which may arise from a read error. The chain is built from TRBV11-2 and TRBJ1-2; unclear D gene. This CDR3 spans 14 amino acids. From germline, CDR1 is SGHAT and CDR2 FQNNGV. The CDR3 DNA reads as TGTGCCAGCAGCCTGAGGACCGTGAACTTTGGCTACACCTTC. This translates into CASSLRTVNFGYTF.

Notes on this clonotype: It may be a read error: a sequence one base away is much more abundant. The gene calls are TRBV4-1 and TRBJ2-7, with 7 bases identical to TRBD2. The CDR3 runs 15 residues. Germline CDR1 and CDR2: MGHRA and YSYEKL. Here the CDR3 reads CASSRGGGLSYGQYF. In nucleotides, the CDR3 is TGCGCCAGCAGCCGGGGGGGAGGGCTCTCCTACGGGCAGTACTTC.

Points on this clonotype: With a much larger clone just one base away, this may be a read error. The chain has TRBV29-1 and TRBJ2-1; 13 nucleotides align to TRBD2. This CDR3 region has 15 residues. The V gene's germline CDR1 is SQVTM and CDR2 ANQGSEA. The CDR3 reads CSVGTSGSSYDEQFF. In DNA, the CDR3 is TGCAGCGTTGGGACTAGCGGGAGTAGCTACGATGAGCAGTTCTTC.

On this clonotype itself: One end of the junction varies from germline; a read error may be responsible. CDR3 sequence: CASRPPGLAVHNEQSF. CDR3 coding DNA: TGTGCCAGCAGACCCCCAGGACTAGCGGTCCACAATGAGCAGTCCTTC. V and J are TRBV6-2 or TRBV6-3 and TRBJ2-1; 10 bases line up with TRBD2. CDR1 and CDR2 from the germline V gene are MNHEY and SVGEGT. The CDR3 sequence is 16 residues long.

The chain links TRBV10-3 to TRBJ2-7; TRBD2 matches 9 bases. V lost 6 bases and J lost 4; bases outside the gene matches: 16. There are 17 residues in the CDR3. Germline V gene lookup returns CDR1 ENHRY and CDR2 SYGVKD. CDR3 bases: TGTGCCATCAGGGCGGCCGGGGGTAGCGGGAGTGAGTACGAGCAGTACTTC. This codes for CAIRAAGGSGSEYEQYF.

Points on this clonotype: One end of the junction varies from germline; a read error may be responsible. The chain uses TRBV29-1 and TRBJ2-1; tentatively, D is TRBD2 (6 bases). CDR3 length: 15 residues. CDR1 is SQVTM and CDR2 is ANQGSEA in the germline V gene. CDR3 DNA sequence: TGCAACGTTGAAGTAGGAGGGCCAATGGACAATGAGCACTTCTTC. It translates to CNVEVGGPMDNEHFF.

A note on this clonotype: Just one base apart from a much larger clone, this may be a read error. The rearrangement links TRBV6-5 to TRBJ1-5; D unresolved. CDR3 length equals 15 residues. Germline V gives CDR1 MNHEY, CDR2 SVGAGI. The CDR3 nucleotides are TGTGCCAGCAGTTACTCGATCTCCCCGAATCGGCCCCAGCATTTT. Its protein is CASSYSISPNRPQHF.

The CDR3 loop is CASSYRREGRETQYF. The CDR3, as DNA: TGTGCCAGCAGCTACCGGCGGGAGGGCCGGGAGACCCAGTACTTC. The rearrangement links TRBV11-2 to TRBJ2-5; 9 bases line up with TRBD2. The germline gives CDR1 SGHAT, CDR2 FQNNGV. Trimming took 4 bases from V and 5 from J; bases not matched to a gene: 8. The CDR3 consists of 15 residues. Combining the CDR3 with reference TRBV11-2 and TRBJ2-5 gives the whole variable domain EAGVAQSPRYKIIEKRQSVAFWCNPISGHATLYWYQQILGQGPKLLIQFQNNGVVDDSQLPKDRFSAERLKGVDSTLKIQPAKLEDSAVYLCASSYRREGRETQYFGPGTRLLVL.

Turning to this clonotype: This may come from a read error, since a much larger clone is one base off. The chain employs TRBV6-5 and TRBJ1-2, with D maybe TRBD1 (6 bases). Germline CDR1 reads MNHEY; CDR2 reads SVGAGI. CDR3 size: 13 residues. CDR3 sequence: CASRKGQHYVYTF. CDR3 in DNA: TGTGCCAGCAGAAAGGGACAACATTATGTCTACACCTTC.

The V and J genes are TRBV11-3 and TRBJ2-3; either TRBD1 or TRBD2 may fit D (5 bases each). CDR3 length: 15 residues. With 9 bases removed from V and 0 bases from J, the gap between germline ends came to 16 bases. Germline CDR1 is SGHNT and CDR2 is YENEEA. This chain's CDR3 is CASSPEGHSTDTQYF. As DNA, the CDR3 is TGTGCCAGTAGCCCCGAGGGGCACAGCACAGATACGCAGTATTTT.

Notes on this clonotype: A read error may be the cause here, since a much bigger clone is one base away. This chain links TRBV10-2 with TRBJ2-5, with unresolved D. Trimming removed 4 bases at V and 4 bases at J, with 16 bases between. The germline gives CDR1 WSHSY, CDR2 SAAADI. The CDR3 has 15 amino acids. The CDR3 reads CASSVAALRRETQYF. In nucleotides, the CDR3 is TGCGCCAGCAGTGTGGCGGCTTTAAGACGAGAGACCCAGTACTTC.

The chain uses TRBV6-2 or TRBV6-3 and TRBJ2-3, with 9 bases matching TRBD2. The CDR3 loop spans 17 amino acids. Unmatched junction bases numbered 9, after V lost 5 bases and J lost 0 bases. Germline V CDR1 and CDR2: MNHEY, SVGEGT. The CDR3 loop is CASSTGISGSSTDTQYF. The DNA of the CDR3 is TGTGCCAGCAGTACCGGGATTAGCGGGAGTAGCACAGATACGCAGTATTTT.

As for this clonotype: Just one base apart from a much larger clone, this may be a read error. This chain connects TRBV6-5 to TRBJ1-2, with D uncertain. The germline V gene encodes CDR1 MNHEY and CDR2 SVGAGI. CDR3 length: 12 residues. The CDR3 region has the DNA TGTGTCAGCAGTTACTCCCAGCAGGGCTACACCTTC. It is translated as CVSSYSQQGYTF.